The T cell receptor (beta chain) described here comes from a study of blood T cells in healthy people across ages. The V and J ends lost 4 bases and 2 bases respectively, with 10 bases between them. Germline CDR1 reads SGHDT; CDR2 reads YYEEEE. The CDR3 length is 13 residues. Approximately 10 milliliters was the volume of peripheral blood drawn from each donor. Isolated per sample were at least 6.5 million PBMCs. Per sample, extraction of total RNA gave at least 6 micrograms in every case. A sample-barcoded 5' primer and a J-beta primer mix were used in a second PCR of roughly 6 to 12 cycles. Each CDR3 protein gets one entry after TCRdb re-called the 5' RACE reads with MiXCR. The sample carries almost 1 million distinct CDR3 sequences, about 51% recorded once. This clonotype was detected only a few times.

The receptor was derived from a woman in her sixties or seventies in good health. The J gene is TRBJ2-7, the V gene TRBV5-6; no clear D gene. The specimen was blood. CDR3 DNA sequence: TGTGCCAGCAGCCCTGACGGAGCCTACGAGCAGTACTTC. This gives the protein CASSPDGAYEQYF.